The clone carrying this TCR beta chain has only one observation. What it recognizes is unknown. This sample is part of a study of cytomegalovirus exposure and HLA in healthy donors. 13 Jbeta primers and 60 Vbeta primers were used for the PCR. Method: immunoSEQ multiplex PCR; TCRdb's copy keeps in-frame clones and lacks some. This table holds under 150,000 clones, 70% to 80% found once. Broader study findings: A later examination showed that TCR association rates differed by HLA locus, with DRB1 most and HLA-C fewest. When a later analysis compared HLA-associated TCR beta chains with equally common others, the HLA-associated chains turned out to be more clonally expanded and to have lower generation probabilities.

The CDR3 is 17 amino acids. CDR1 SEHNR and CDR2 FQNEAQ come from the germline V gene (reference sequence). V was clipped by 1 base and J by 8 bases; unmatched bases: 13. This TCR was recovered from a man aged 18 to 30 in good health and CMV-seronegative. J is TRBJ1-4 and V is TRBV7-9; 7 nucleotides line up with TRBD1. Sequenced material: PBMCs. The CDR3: CASSLELGRDRREKLFF. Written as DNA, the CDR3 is TGTGCCAGCAGCTTAGAGCTTGGTCGGGACAGAAGGGAAAAACTGTTTTTT. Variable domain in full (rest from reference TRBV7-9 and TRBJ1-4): DTGVSQNPRHKITKRGQNVTFRCDPISEHNRLYWYRQTLGQGPEFLTYFQNEAQLEKSRLLSDRFSAERPKGSFSTLEIQRTEQGDSAMYLCASSLELGRDRREKLFFGSGTQLSVL.